This TCR beta chain emerged from a study of cytotoxic CD8 clonotypes in ibrutinib-treated CLL (dated by TCRdb to about 2021). For context, the study as a whole: The cohort included about 15 treatment-naive and roughly ten relapsed/refractory patients; around 17 were IGHV unmutated. Responses were partial in 24 patients and complete in 2; after median around 65 months follow-up, roughly 14 stayed in remission and roughly twelve progressed. The response samples were drawn at a median of approximately twelve months into treatment, with a range of about 6 to 40 months. On average, each sample had 255,043 productive templates and almost 95,000 productive rearrangements. Of the approximately 86 participants in the trial, roughly 25 had longitudinal samples available. Cryopreserved peripheral blood mononuclear cells were obtained prior to treatment, at the time of response, and at either disease progression or sustained remission. The study at large found these results: Lymph node repertoires were not examined, and the timing of sampling was not matched between patients in sustained remission and those whose disease progressed. Clonality rose at ibrutinib response, remained stable during sustained remission, and dropped back toward baseline at progression. At baseline, clonality was higher than in age-matched healthy donors and showed a strong correlation with circulating CD8+ T-cell counts. Public clonotypes were rare and either contracted or stayed stable during treatment, and the rise in clonality at ibrutinib response reflected the expansion of private clonotypes.

On a MiSeq, deep resolution sequencing aimed for a depth between 1 in 1 million and 1 in 200,000 T cells, with each clonotype covered 10x on average. TCR beta libraries were generated with the immunoSEQ hsTCRB Kit. The authors' analysis ran thus. Data were analyzed with ImmunoSEQ Data Assistant and ImmunoSEQ Analyzer, with V, D and J genes assigned per IMGT definitions. Clonality, which ranges from 0 to 1, was calculated as one minus the normalized Shannon entropy of productive rearrangement frequencies. Only overrepresented clonotypes making up at least 0.05% of the repertoire of each patient were included in the public clonotype analysis. Approximately 13 age-matched healthy donor repertoires from immuneACCESS served as clonality controls. TCRdb mirrors the immuneACCESS table, restricted to in-frame sequences. Some clones are absent from its copies; in checked studies, under half trace to an unresolved V gene, and the reason for the others is unknown. That table furnishes V, J and clone size, whereas the DNA furnished D and trimming. The sample records fewer than 100,000 clones, about 82% of which are singletons. The top ten hold 5.4% of the sample.

On this clone: Its binding antigen is unknown. No base qualities exist here, and no much larger clone lies one base off it.

Approximately 2 micrograms of genomic DNA were extracted from cryopreserved PBMCs for TCR beta library preparation. Longitudinal blood samples from CLL patients on ibrutinib monotherapy were analyzed using high-throughput TCR beta sequencing. The patients were enrolled in a single-center, open-label phase 2 trial of ibrutinib monotherapy. Trimming takes 2 bases from V and 8 bases from J, and the germline ends sit 19 bases apart. From the cysteine up to the phenylalanine, the CDR3 has a length of 16 residues. Only CDR3 DNA remains: 48 bases, in frame from the first base. CDR1 MNHEY and CDR2 SMNVEV were looked up in the germline V gene (reference sequence).

The chain couples TRBV27 to TRBJ2-1; the D element might be TRBD1 or TRBD2, as each aligns at 6 bases. The TCR originated in a human donor with chronic lymphocytic leukemia. The starting material was PBMCs, obtained before ibrutinib treatment. The sequence in DNA is TGTGCCAGCAGTTTAGCCCGGGACATACCTAGCGATGAGCAGTTCTTC. Its translation reads: CASSLARDIPSDEQFF.